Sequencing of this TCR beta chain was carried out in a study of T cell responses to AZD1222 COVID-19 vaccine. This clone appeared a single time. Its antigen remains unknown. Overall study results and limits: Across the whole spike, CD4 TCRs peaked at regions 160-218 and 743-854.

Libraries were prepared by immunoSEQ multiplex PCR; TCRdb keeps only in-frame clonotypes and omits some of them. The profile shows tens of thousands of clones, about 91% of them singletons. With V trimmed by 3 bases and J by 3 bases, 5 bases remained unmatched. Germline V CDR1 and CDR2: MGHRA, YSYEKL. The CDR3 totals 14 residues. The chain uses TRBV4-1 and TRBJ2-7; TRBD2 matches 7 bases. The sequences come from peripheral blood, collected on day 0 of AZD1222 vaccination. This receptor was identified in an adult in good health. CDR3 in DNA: TGCGCCAGCAGCCACCGGACTAGTGGCTACGAGCAGTACTTC. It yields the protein CASSHRTSGYEQYF.